Presented here are 27 T cell receptor beta chains from one specimen sequenced in a study of graft-versus-host responses after intestinal transplantation. Data came from immunoSEQ multiplex PCR; TCRdb stores just in-frame clones and leaves some out. The sample includes about 15,000 clones, roughly two thirds of them seen just once. Intraepithelial and lamina propria lymphocytes were freed from processed graft tissue. Sample: ileum tissue, taken almost 700 days after intestinal transplantation. These receptors all come from a human patient who received an intestinal transplant, so some T cells may come from the graft donor.

V and J are TRBV4-3 and TRBJ2-2, with 12 positions matching TRBD2. Per germline, CDR1 LGHNA and CDR2 YSLEER. V lost 3 bases and J lost 11; bases outside the gene matches: 13. The CDR3 sequence is 17 residues long. The CDR3 nucleotides read TGCGCCAGCAGCCACGCTCTAGCGGGGGGGCGAAAGGGAGAGCTGTTTTTT. This sequence encodes CASSHALAGGRKGELFF.

The chain links TRBV7-2 to TRBJ2-5; TRBD2 matches at 7 bases. The CDR3 contains 15 residues. Germline trimming cut 0 bases from V and 4 bases from J; bases unmatched to any gene: 5. Germline V gene sequence: CDR1 SGHTA, CDR2 FQGNSA. CDR3 amino acids: CASSLAGGVRETQYF. In DNA form, the CDR3 reads TGTGCCAGCAGCTTAGCGGGGGGGGTAAGAGAGACCCAGTACTTC.

This sequence joins TRBV10-2 and TRBJ2-5; TRBD1 matches at 9 bases. V lost 6 bases, J lost 4 bases, and 3 bases stayed unmatched. Germline V CDR1 and CDR2: WSHSY, SAAADI. This CDR3 has 13 amino acids. Here the CDR3 DNA reads TGCGCCAGCAGCCCGACAGGGGGAGAGACCCAGTACTTC. Translated: CASSPTGGETQYF.

The J gene is TRBJ2-5, the V gene TRBV9; D not resolved. The J call is doubtful: the DNA matches TRBJ2-7 better. Germline-derived CDR1 and CDR2 are SGDLS and YYNGEE. The CDR3 extends over 12 amino acids. This CDR3 reads CASSVGDNEQYF. The CDR3 bases are TGTGCCAGCAGCGTTGGTGACAACGAGCAGTACTTC.

This sequence joins TRBV6-5 and TRBJ2-5; D may be TRBD2 (6 bases). The V and J ends lost 7 bases and 2 bases respectively, with 14 bases between them. Germline V lookup: CDR1 MNHEY, CDR2 SVGAGI. This CDR3 is 14 amino acids long. The CDR3 loop is CASTEGGRQETQYF. The CDR3 DNA sequence: TGTGCCAGCACCGAAGGAGGGAGACAAGAGACCCAGTACTTC.

This rearrangement joins TRBV19 to TRBJ1-3, with no clear D. Germline V gene data show CDR1 as LNHDA and CDR2 as SQIVND (reference sequence). With 3 bases removed from V and 0 bases from J, the gap between germline ends came to 6 bases. There are 14 residues in the CDR3. The CDR3 DNA reads TGTGCCAGTAGTATCCGGGGCTCTGGAAACACCATATATTTT. Translating it yields CASSIRGSGNTIYF.

The chain carries TRBV25-1 and TRBJ2-1, with TRBD2 matching 10 bases. After removal of 2 bases from V and 7 bases from J, the junction contained 14 bases not matched to a gene. Germline V gives CDR1 MGHDK, CDR2 SYGVNS. CDR3 length equals 18 residues. The CDR3 reads CASSEPEASGGSVNEQFF. The CDR3 bases are TGTGCCAGCAGTGAACCTGAGGCTAGCGGGGGCTCAGTGAATGAGCAGTTCTTC.

The rearrangement uses TRBV2 and TRBJ1-1; D gene ambiguous. CDR3 length equals 17 residues. From germline, CDR1 is SNHLY and CDR2 FYNNEI. V lost 6 bases to trimming and J lost 1 base, with 21 bases between them. CDR3 protein: CASRTTLLGLSNTEAFF. The CDR3, as DNA: TGTGCCAGCAGGACTACCTTGTTGGGCCTTTCGAACACTGAAGCTTTCTTT.

The gene calls are TRBV19 and TRBJ1-2, with 10 bases that match TRBD1. The V gene's germline CDR1 is LNHDA and CDR2 SQIVND (reference sequence). The J segment lost 3 bases and the V segment lost 5 bases, leaving 6 bases of the junction unmatched. This CDR3 contains 15 residues. In DNA form, the CDR3 reads TGTGCCAGTAGTGATCGGACAGGGGGGGACTATGGCTACACCTTC. Its protein is CASSDRTGGDYGYTF.

The chain carries TRBV7-8 and TRBJ2-1; D not certain. V lost 5 bases, J lost 15 bases, and 17 bases lay in between. Germline lookup yields CDR1 SGHVS and CDR2 FQNEAQ. This CDR3 region has 12 residues. The CDR3 loop is CASSHLAASLFF. The CDR3 coding sequence is TGTGCCAGCAGCCACCTGGCGGCGAGTCTGTTCTTC.

This clone was picked up a small number of times. The genes are TRBV7-2 and TRBJ1-2; D might be TRBD1 (6 bases). Trimming shortened V by 2 bases and J by 4 bases, and 14 bases separated the two germline ends. Per germline, CDR1 SGHTA and CDR2 FQGNSA. CDR3 length: 15 residues. CDR3 amino acids: CASSLSGGGGYGYTF. The CDR3 DNA reads TGTGCCAGCAGCTTAAGTGGCGGGGGCGGCTATGGCTACACCTTC.

CDR3 DNA: TGTGCCAGCAGCTTGGTCGGGACAGGGGCCTATTCACCCCTCCACTTT. It yields the protein CASSLVGTGAYSPLHF. The V gene is TRBV5-8, the J gene TRBJ1-6; TRBD1 matches 10 bases. CDR1 and CDR2 from the germline V gene are SGHTS and YDEGEE. This CDR3 is 16 amino acids long. J lost 8 bases, V lost 0 bases, and 5 bases had no gene match.

The chain employs TRBV21-1 and TRBJ2-2; TRBD2 was called by the table and not checked on the DNA. TRBV21-1 is a documented pseudogene. This CDR3 is 14 amino acids long. CDR3 amino acids: CAGFNGSNTGELFF. Written as DNA, the CDR3 is TGTGCCGGGTTCAACGGGTCGAACACCGGGGAGCTGTTTTTT.

This CDR3 is CASRYFGTGDYGYTF. The CDR3 DNA reads as TGTGCCAGCAGATACTTCGGGACAGGGGACTATGGCTACACCTTC. The chain is built from TRBV5-6 and TRBJ1-2, with 10 nucleotides matching TRBD1. There are 15 residues in the CDR3. Per germline, CDR1 SGHDT and CDR2 YYEEEE. V lost 5 bases and J lost 3; bases outside the gene matches: 7. The full variable domain, in which reference TRBV5-6 and TRBJ1-2 provide the parts outside the CDR3, is DAGVTQSPTHLIKTRGQQVTLRCSPKSGHDTVSWYQQALGQGPQFIFQYYEEEERQRGNFPDRFSGHQFPNYSSELNVNALLLGDSALYLCASRYFGTGDYGYTFGSGTRLTVV.

This rearrangement joins TRBV4-3 to TRBJ2-5; TRBD2 agrees at 12 bases. The J segment lost 5 bases and the V segment lost 0 bases, leaving 10 bases of the junction unmatched. CDR1 and CDR2 (germline): LGHNA, YSLEER. The CDR3 spans 18 residues. CDR3 protein: CASSQDGPSGGGTETQYF. The CDR3, as DNA: TGCGCCAGCAGCCAAGATGGTCCTAGCGGGGGGGGTACTGAGACCCAGTACTTC.

The V and J genes are TRBV4-1 and TRBJ2-2; 7 bases are shared with TRBD2. Trimming took 1 base from V and 4 from J; bases not matched to a gene: 6. CDR3 length equals 16 residues. Per germline, CDR1 MGHRA and CDR2 YSYEKL. The CDR3 reads CASSQASGATTGELFF. In DNA, the CDR3 is TGCGCCAGCAGCCAAGCCAGCGGGGCGACCACCGGGGAGCTGTTTTTT.

The chain couples TRBV6-1 to TRBJ2-2; 8 nucleotides agree with TRBD1. Trimming took 2 bases from V and 0 from J; bases not matched to a gene: 8. The CDR3 runs 18 residues. Per the germline V gene, CDR1 is MNHNS and CDR2 is SASEGT. The CDR3 DNA reads TGTGCCAGCAGTGAACTCCCAGGGGGCGGATCGAACACCGGGGAGCTGTTTTTT. This gives the protein CASSELPGGGSNTGELFF.

This clone was observed a few times. The V call is TRBV10-3, the J call TRBJ1-2, with 9 positions matching TRBD1. Unmatched junction bases numbered 8, after V lost 6 bases and J lost 6 bases. This CDR3 is built from 14 residues. Per germline, CDR1 ENHRY and CDR2 SYGVKD. CDR3 nucleotides: TGTGCCATCAGCGTACAGGGGGCGCCAGATGGCTACACCTTC. It encodes CAISVQGAPDGYTF.

The V call is TRBV5-4, the J call TRBJ2-1; a weak D match, TRBD2 (5 bases). Trimming removed 0 bases at V and 7 bases at J, with 17 bases between. The CDR3 extends over 16 amino acids. The germline V gene has CDR1 SGHNT and CDR2 YYREEE (reference sequence). The CDR3 nucleotides are TGTGCCAGCAGCTTGGGGGGTGGGCAGACGGGGAATGAGCAGTTCTTC. This translates into CASSLGGGQTGNEQFF.

The rearrangement links TRBV7-2 to TRBJ2-5; D remains ambiguous. The J call is in doubt because the DNA end fits TRBJ2-7 better. Germline loops: CDR1 SGHTA, CDR2 FQGNSA. This CDR3 region has 10 residues. CDR3 in DNA: TGTGCCAGCAGCCCGAACGAGCAGTACTTC. It codes for CASSPNEQYF.

This chain connects TRBV7-7 to TRBJ2-2, with 10 bases that match TRBD2. The length of the CDR3 is 16 residues. The J segment lost 4 bases and the V segment lost 4 bases, leaving 6 bases of the junction unmatched. Germline assignment: CDR1 SSHAT and CDR2 FNYEAQ (reference sequence). CDR3 protein: CASSSGLAEVTGELFF. The CDR3 DNA is TGTGCCAGCAGCTCAGGACTAGCGGAGGTCACCGGGGAGCTGTTTTTT.

This chain connects TRBV5-6 to TRBJ1-3; 7 nucleotides agree with TRBD1. After removal of 2 bases from V and 0 bases from J, the junction contained 8 bases not matched to a gene. Germline V gene lookup returns CDR1 SGHDT and CDR2 YYEEEE. The CDR3 contains 17 residues. CDR3 in amino acids: CASSFLIQGSSGNTIYF. The CDR3 DNA follows: TGTGCCAGCAGCTTCCTGATACAGGGGAGCTCTGGAAACACCATATATTTT.

This chain uses TRBV19 with TRBJ1-2, with 8 bases matching TRBD1. This CDR3 is 14 amino acids long. From germline, CDR1 is LNHDA and CDR2 SQIVND (reference sequence). V lost 4 bases and J lost 5; bases outside the gene matches: 6. CDR3 DNA: TGTGCCAGTAGTACTCCTACAGGGGGTTATGGCTACACCTTC. This gives the protein CASSTPTGGYGYTF. The complete variable domain, with remaining parts taken from reference TRBV19 and TRBJ1-2, reads DGGITQSPKYLFRKEGQNVTLSCEQNLNHDAMYWYRQDPGQGLRLIYYSQIVNDFQKGDIAEGYSVSREKKESFPLTVTSAQKNPTAFYLCASSTPTGGYGYTFGSGTRLTVV.

The chain employs TRBV6-4 and TRBJ2-1, with TRBD2 matching 9 bases. V gave up 2 bases and J gave up 6 bases; unmatched junction bases: 5. The CDR3 totals 15 residues. Germline loops: CDR1 MRHNA, CDR2 SNTAGT. The CDR3 bases are TGTGCCAGCAGTGACGGGGCGGGGGGGCCCAATGAGCAGTTCTTC. Protein: CASSDGAGGPNEQFF.

This chain links TRBV18 with TRBJ2-5, with TRBD1 identical over 7 bases. CDR1 is KGHSH and CDR2 is LQKENI in the germline V gene. Trimming at V came to 3 bases and at J to 5 bases, leaving 12 bases not matched to a gene. CDR3 size: 16 residues. The CDR3 DNA is TGTGCCAGCTCACCCGAAAAGGACAGGAAAGGGGAGACCCAGTACTTC. Protein: CASSPEKDRKGETQYF.

The rearrangement links TRBV4-3 to TRBJ1-2, with D maybe TRBD1 (6 bases). Trimming removed 4 bases from V and 6 bases from J, with 18 bases in between. In germline, CDR1 is LGHNA, CDR2 YSLEER. This CDR3 has 15 residues. The CDR3 DNA reads as TGCGCCAGCAGCCCCGGCACAGGGTATAGGGATGGCTACACCTTC. It codes for CASSPGTGYRDGYTF.

This chain uses TRBV6-6 with TRBJ2-4; TRBD2 matches at 9 bases. The junction had 9 bases not matched to a gene; V was cut back by 9 bases and J by 3 bases. The CDR3 consists of 15 residues. From germline, CDR1 is MNHNY and CDR2 SVGAGI (reference sequence). CDR3 residues: CASKGERGVKNIQYF. The DNA for the CDR3 is TGTGCCAGTAAGGGGGAGCGGGGGGTCAAAAACATTCAGTACTTC.